Listed below are T cell receptor beta chains from one sample, sequenced in a study of blood T cell repertoires in COVID-19. TCRdb's copy holds only in-frame clones and misses some; the assay was immunoSEQ multiplex PCR. The sample holds more than 45,000 clones; around 84% are singletons and the top ten take about 3%. The sequenced sample consisted of peripheral blood. The origin of the receptors is a woman older than 75 with COVID-19, enrolled during active disease. The CDR3 runs from the conserved cysteine through the conserved F or W. A D gene is named only where the DNA matches it firmly. Clone size appears in some rows only: once, few, many, or a class for an expanded clone.

v_call	clone_size	j_call	d_call	cdr3_nt	cdr3_aa
TRBV5-1	.	TRBJ2-5	TRBD1	TGCGCCAGCAGCTGGGGGACAGGGGGCGCGTGGGAGACCCAGTACTTC	CASSWGTGGAWETQYF
TRBV2	.	TRBJ1-5	TRBD1	TGTGCCAGCTCCCCAGACCGGGACAGGGTCGGGAGCAATCAGCCCCAGCATTTT	CASSPDRDRVGSNQPQHF
TRBV28	.	TRBJ1-4	.	TGTGCCAGCAGTCCCCCGCAGGGAAGGTTCGAAAAACTGTTTTTT	CASSPPQGRFEKLFF
TRBV5-1	.	TRBJ1-1	TRBD1	TGCGCCAGCCGGAACGACAGGGCAAGGGGCGCTGAAGCTTTCTTT	CASRNDRARGAEAFF
TRBV9	.	TRBJ1-2	TRBD1	TGTGCCAGCAGCGTGGGACAGGGGGATGGCTACACCTTC	CASSVGQGDGYTF
TRBV18	.	TRBJ1-6	.	TGTGCCAGCTCACCACGGAGTACAAGTGTTTCACCCCTCCACTTT	CASSPRSTSVSPLHF
TRBV7-9	.	TRBJ1-1	.	TGTGCCAGCAGCCTCCCACGCCAGGGCATTCTCGCCACTGAAGCTTTCTTT	CASSLPRQGILATEAFF
TRBV29-1	once	TRBJ1-1	.	TGCAGCGTTGTTATAGTCCACCAGGCAGCTTTCTTT	CSVVIVHQAAFF
TRBV18	once	TRBJ2-1	.	TGTGCCAGCTCATACAACAGGTACCCTGAGCAGTTCTTC	CASSYNRYPEQFF
TRBV28	few	TRBJ2-1	.	TGTGCCAGCAGCCCCGCGGGACTCGGCAATGAGCAGTTCTTC	CASSPAGLGNEQFF
TRBV6-5	.	TRBJ1-5	.	TGTGCCAGCAGTAGCCAATCCGATCAGCCCCAGCATTTT	CASSSQSDQPQHF
TRBV19	.	TRBJ2-7	TRBD1	TGTGCCAGTAGTATGACCGGGACAGCGAACTACGAGCAGTACTTC	CASSMTGTANYEQYF
TRBV6-4	.	TRBJ2-1	TRBD1	TGTGCCAGCAGCCTCCGGACAGGGGGTGACAATGAGCAGTTCTTC	CASSLRTGGDNEQFF
TRBV19	.	TRBJ2-5	TRBD1	TGTGCCAGTAGTAAGAGACAGGGGGCGAGGGAGACCCAGTACTTC	CASSKRQGARETQYF
TRBV5-6	once	TRBJ2-2	.	TGTGCCAGCAGCTTGGCCGCTAGCCCGAACACCGGGGAGCTGTTTTTT	CASSLAASPNTGELFF
TRBV7-9	.	TRBJ2-1	.	TGTGCCAGCAGCTTGGGTACGACTAGGCGATTATGGAATGAGCAGTTCTTC	CASSLGTTRRLWNEQFF
TRBV6-6	.	TRBJ1-1	.	TGTGCCAGCAGCGACCGGGGGAACACTGAAGCTTTCTTT	CASSDRGNTEAFF
TRBV5-1	.	TRBJ1-5	TRBD1	TGCGCCAGCAGCTTGGAGGGGGCAGGGAGTAGCAATCAGCCCCAGCATTTT	CASSLEGAGSSNQPQHF
TRBV28	few	TRBJ1-5	.	TGTGCCAGCAGTTCCGATCAGCCCCAGCATTTT	CASSSDQPQHF
TRBV9	.	TRBJ2-3	TRBD2	TGTGCCAGCAGCCCCCGACTAGCCCTGACGACAGATACGCAGTATTTT	CASSPRLALTTDTQYF
TRBV6-5	.	TRBJ1-3	.	TGTGCCAGCAGACAGAATGGCCCTCGAAACACCATATATTTT	CASRQNGPRNTIYF
TRBV19	.	TRBJ2-6	.	TGTGCCAGTAGTATTCGGGACATAAGCGGGGCCAACGTCCTGACTTTC	CASSIRDISGANVLTF
TRBV2	.	TRBJ2-2	.	TGTGCCAGCAGTGAAGTGCTGACAGTCGGGGAGCTGTTTTTT	CASSEVLTVGELFF
TRBV7-9	few	TRBJ2-7	.	TGTGCCAGCAGCCAAACCGGGACGCGGGACTACGAGCAGTACTTC	CASSQTGTRDYEQYF
TRBV6-1	.	TRBJ1-5	TRBD1	TGTGCCAGCAGTGTGAGGACAGGGATTAGCAATCAGCCCCAGCATTTT	CASSVRTGISNQPQHF
TRBV18	.	TRBJ1-2	.	TGTGCCAGCTCAAGGGACAAGGGGTCCAACTATGGCTACACCTTC	CASSRDKGSNYGYTF
TRBV3-1/TRBV3-2	.	TRBJ1-1	.	TGTGCCAGCAGCCAAGGCCGCGGACTCACTGAAGCTTTCTTT	CASSQGRGLTEAFF
TRBV7-3	.	TRBJ2-1	TRBD2	TGTGCCAGCAGCTTACGCCCTAGCGGGGGCCGGGTATACAATGAGCAGTTCTTC	CASSLRPSGGRVYNEQFF
TRBV4-1	.	TRBJ1-2	TRBD1	TGCGCCAGCAGCCATTGGACAGGGGCCTATGGCTACACCTTC	CASSHWTGAYGYTF
TRBV18	.	TRBJ1-4	TRBD1	TGTGCCAGCTCACCCGGACAGGGAAGGGTTGAAAAACTGTTTTTT	CASSPGQGRVEKLFF
TRBV12-5	.	TRBJ1-4	.	TGTGCTAGTGGCGGAGGTGGGCACCGTGAAAAACTGTTTTTT	CASGGGGHREKLFF
TRBV29-1	.	TRBJ2-7	TRBD2	TGCAGCGCCAAGACTAGCGGGAGACTCTACGAGCAGTACTTC	CSAKTSGRLYEQYF
TRBV28	once	TRBJ2-3	TRBD1	TGTGCCAGCAGGCTCCGGGACAGGGTCTTTGATACGCAGTATTTT	CASRLRDRVFDTQYF
TRBV24-1	.	TRBJ2-3	.	TGTGCCACCAGTGATTTGCGCCGCGGGGAGCGAGATACGCAGTATTTT	CATSDLRRGERDTQYF
TRBV19	.	TRBJ1-5	.	TGTGCCAGTAGTGGGGCAGGGTTAGGGGCCGATCAGCCCCAGCATTTT	CASSGAGLGADQPQHF
TRBV6-5	once	TRBJ1-2	.	TGTGCCAGCAGGCGGGGGGGATATGGCTACACCTTC	CASRRGGYGYTF
TRBV7-5	.	TRBJ2-7	.	TGTGCCAGAAGACCAGCGGGAGAGAGCTCCTACGAGCAGTACTTC	CARRPAGESSYEQYF
TRBV18	.	TRBJ1-4	TRBD1	TGTGCCAGCTCACCTGCGGGACAGGGGAATGAAAAACTGTTTTTT	CASSPAGQGNEKLFF
TRBV5-4	.	TRBJ1-2	TRBD1	TGTGCCAGCAGCTTGGCCGGACAGGGGGGGATCTATGGCTACACCTTC	CASSLAGQGGIYGYTF
TRBV28	.	TRBJ1-2	TRBD1	TGTGCCAGCAGTTTATACGGACAGGCAAATGGCTACACCTTC	CASSLYGQANGYTF
TRBV18	.	TRBJ2-7	TRBD1	TGTGCCAGCTCAGCCGGGACAGGGCACTCCTACGAGCAGTACTTC	CASSAGTGHSYEQYF